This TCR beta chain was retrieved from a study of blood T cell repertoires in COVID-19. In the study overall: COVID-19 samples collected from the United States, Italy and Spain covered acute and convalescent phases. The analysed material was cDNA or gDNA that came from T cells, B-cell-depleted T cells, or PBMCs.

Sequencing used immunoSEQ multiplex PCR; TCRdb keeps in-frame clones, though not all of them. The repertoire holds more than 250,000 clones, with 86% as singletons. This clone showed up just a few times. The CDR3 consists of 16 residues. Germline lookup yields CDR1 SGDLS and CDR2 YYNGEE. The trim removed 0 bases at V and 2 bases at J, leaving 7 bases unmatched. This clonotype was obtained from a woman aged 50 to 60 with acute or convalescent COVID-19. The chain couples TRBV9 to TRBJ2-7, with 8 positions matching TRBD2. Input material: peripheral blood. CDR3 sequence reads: CASSVAGSGAPYEQYF. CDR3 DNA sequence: TGTGCCAGCAGCGTAGCGGGTAGCGGGGCGCCCTACGAGCAGTACTTC.